This record covers a single TCR beta chain. Repertoires were generated with immunoSEQ multiplex PCR, while TCRdb's copy carries only in-frame clones and drops some. This sample has hundreds of thousands of clones, with 70% to 90% found just once. The ends lost 0 bases at V and 4 bases at J; junction bases unmatched: 3. CDR3 length equals 15 residues. Germline V lookup: CDR1 SEHNR, CDR2 FQNEAQ (reference sequence). The data were taken from a study of blood T cell repertoires in COVID-19. Study as a whole: Samples came from the United States, Italy and Spain, spanning acute and convalescent COVID-19.

The receptor comes from a woman in her fifties or sixties with active or convalescent COVID-19. The rearrangement joins TRBV7-9 to TRBJ1-5; 7 nucleotides match TRBD1. The source material was peripheral blood. CDR3 loop: CASSLAGTENQPQHF. In nucleotides, the CDR3 is TGTGCCAGCAGCTTAGCCGGGACAGAGAATCAGCCCCAGCATTTT.